Below, 19 T cell receptor beta chains from the same sample are listed, as sequenced in a study of radiotherapy plus CTLA-4 blockade in lung cancer (dated by TCRdb to 2016 to 2019). Libraries were built with the immunoSEQ multiplex PCR assay. TCRdb provides this immuneACCESS table in a form limited to in-frame rearrangements. Some clones are lacking; in checked studies, under half of them reflect an unresolved V gene, and why the rest are absent is not known. The sample has approximately 33,000 clones on record, approximately 82% of them singletons. The ten largest clones capture around 7.5% of the sample. The material sequenced was peripheral blood, taken from a patient treated with radiotherapy plus ipilimumab. These receptors all stem from a human donor with non-small cell lung cancer who had stable disease on radiotherapy plus ipilimumab.

The chain combines TRBV28 with TRBJ1-2; 8 bases map to TRBD1. The V gene's germline CDR1 is MDHEN and CDR2 SYDVKM. The CDR3 is made up of 16 amino acids. The V segment lost 3 bases and the J segment 0 bases; nucleotides outside the gene matches: 6. The CDR3 reads CASSFPNRGSNYGYTF. CDR3 DNA sequence: TGTGCCAGCAGTTTCCCAAACAGGGGGTCTAACTATGGCTACACCTTC.

The rearrangement uses TRBV18 and TRBJ1-1; 7 bases are a match to TRBD1. CDR1 and CDR2 from the germline V gene are KGHSH and LQKENI. After removal of 3 bases from V and 4 bases from J, the junction contained 8 bases not matched to a gene. CDR3 size: 15 residues. CDR3 bases: TGTGCCAGCTCACCTAATACCGCAGGGGGCACTGAAGCTTTCTTT. It yields the protein CASSPNTAGGTEAFF.

This rearrangement joins TRBV10-3 to TRBJ1-1; tentatively, D is TRBD1 (6 bases). The CDR3 runs 14 residues. Germline V gives CDR1 ENHRY, CDR2 SYGVKD. V gave up 2 bases and J gave up 10 bases, with 17 bases separating them. In DNA, the CDR3 is TGTGCCATCAGTGAGCGGGGGCCTGAGGCTTCAGCTTTCTTT. This encodes CAISERGPEASAFF.

The V gene is TRBV19, the J gene TRBJ2-3; 7 nucleotides agree with TRBD1. The germline gives CDR1 LNHDA, CDR2 SQIVND (reference sequence). The length of the CDR3 is 13 residues. V lost 5 bases, J lost 5 bases, and 4 bases stayed unmatched. Here the CDR3 reads CASSVDRRDTQYF. For the CDR3, the DNA is TGTGCCAGTAGTGTGGACAGGAGAGATACGCAGTATTTT.

The chain is built from TRBV14 and TRBJ1-5, with 7 bases matching TRBD1. The length of the CDR3 is 13 residues. Germline values: CDR1 SGHDN, CDR2 FVKESK. V lost 3 bases and J lost 9; bases outside the gene matches: 5. The CDR3 DNA is TGTGCCAGCAGCCAGGACAGGCTGAGGCCCCAGCATTTT. Translated: CASSQDRLRPQHF.

The chain recombines TRBV6-5 with TRBJ2-3; 7 bases match TRBD1. CDR1 is MNHEY and CDR2 is SVGAGI in the germline V gene. Losses at the gene ends were 4 bases for V and 6 bases for J; bases not matched to a gene: 7. The CDR3 contains 14 residues. CDR3 in amino acids: CASSSDRERDTQYF. CDR3 DNA: TGTGCCAGCAGTTCTGACAGGGAACGGGATACGCAGTATTTT.

This sequence joins TRBV28 and TRBJ1-2; D possibly corresponds to TRBD1 (6 bases). This CDR3 contains 14 residues. V gave up 8 bases and J gave up 4 bases, with 17 bases separating them. The germline V gene has CDR1 MDHEN and CDR2 SYDVKM. Here the CDR3 reads CASAQGQGLYGYTF. CDR3 in DNA: TGTGCCAGCGCCCAGGGGCAGGGGCTCTATGGCTACACCTTC.

This clone was seen a few times. The chain uses TRBV11-3 and TRBJ1-3, with D tentatively TRBD1 (5 bases). Looked up from germline, CDR1 is SGHNT and CDR2 is YENEEA. Trimming left V 0 bases short and J 0 bases short, with 12 bases between. The CDR3 loop spans 17 amino acids. In nucleotides, the CDR3 is TGTGCCAGCAGCTTAGAAAGGGGCCACTTCTCTGGAAACACCATATATTTT. The encoded protein is CASSLERGHFSGNTIYF.

DNA for the CDR3: TGTGCCAGCTTAAGGGGGGGGAACACTGAAGCTTTCTTT. Amino acid sequence: CASLRGGNTEAFF. The J gene is TRBJ1-1, the V gene TRBV28, with a weak D call TRBD1 (6 bases). CDR1 is MDHEN, CDR2 SYDVKM, per germline. This CDR3 has 13 residues. The V gene lost 8 bases and the J gene lost 1 base, with 11 bases spanning the gap.

The CDR3 DNA reads as TGTGCCAGCATCTCGGGACAGATAAGACCGCGCTACTACAATGAGCAGTTCTTC. As protein: CASISGQIRPRYYNEQFF. The V and J genes are TRBV28 and TRBJ2-1; 7 positions agree with TRBD1. Germline lookup yields CDR1 MDHEN and CDR2 SYDVKM. The CDR3 extends over 18 amino acids. Trimming removed 7 bases from V and 3 bases from J; junction bases left unmatched: 18.

The table lists this clone with a few counts. DNA for the CDR3: TGTGCCAGCAGCCAGGGACAGGGGGATCAGCCCCAGCATTTT. Translation: CASSQGQGDQPQHF. The genes are TRBV21-1 and TRBJ1-5; TRBD1 is the table's D call, not checked against the DNA. TRBV21-1 is labeled a pseudogene. This CDR3 is built from 14 residues.

The gene calls are TRBV5-4 and TRBJ1-1; D remains unclear. Trimming shortened V by 4 bases and J by 0 bases, and 13 bases separated the two germline ends. Germline CDR1 SGHNT, CDR2 YYREEE (reference sequence). The CDR3 totals 15 residues. Here the CDR3 DNA reads TGTGCCAGCAGCACCTATCAGAGCCTGAACACTGAAGCTTTCTTT. As protein: CASSTYQSLNTEAFF.

This chain connects TRBV2 to TRBJ2-6; D is unclear. Germline V lookup: CDR1 SNHLY, CDR2 FYNNEI. CDR3 length equals 15 residues. Trimming removed 2 bases from V and 2 bases from J, with 7 bases in between. This CDR3 reads CASSERQPGANVLTF. The DNA for the CDR3 is TGTGCCAGCAGTGAACGGCAGCCTGGGGCCAACGTCCTGACTTTC.

This clone was observed once. V gene TRBV28 combines with J gene TRBJ2-7; TRBD2 agrees at 8 bases. Trimming at V came to 4 bases and at J to 2 bases, leaving 7 bases not matched to a gene. This CDR3 contains 15 residues. Germline V CDR1 and CDR2: MDHEN, SYDVKM. In nucleotides, the CDR3 is TGTGCCAGCAGTTCCGCGGGGGGTACCGCCTACGAGCAGTACGTC. Protein: CASSSAGGTAYEQYV.

The chain links TRBV27 to TRBJ2-1; D ambiguous. This CDR3 has 14 residues. V lost 8 bases and J lost 7, with 18 bases in between. The germline gives CDR1 MNHEY, CDR2 SMNVEV (reference sequence). CDR3 loop: CASGRYQEPNEQFF. The CDR3 nucleotides read TGTGCCAGCGGACGATATCAGGAGCCGAATGAGCAGTTCTTC.

The V and J genes are TRBV4-2 and TRBJ1-5; D unresolved. The germline V and J ends were trimmed by 3 bases and 4 bases, with 7 bases remaining between them. The CDR3 has 13 amino acids. Germline V gene data show CDR1 as LGHNA and CDR2 as YNFKEQ. Here the CDR3 reads CASSHDNNQPQHF. The CDR3 DNA sequence: TGTGCCAGCAGCCATGACAATAATCAGCCCCAGCATTTT.

Comments on this clone: Other DNA sequences in this specimen translate into the identical CDR3. This rearrangement joins TRBV6-5 to TRBJ1-5; D is unclear. V was shortened by 0 bases and J by 0 bases, with 0 bases between the two germline ends. CDR1 MNHEY and CDR2 SVGAGI come from the germline V gene. The CDR3 length is 13 residues. CDR3 sequence reads: CASSYSSNQPQHF. For the CDR3, the DNA is TGTGCCAGCAGTTACTCTAGCAATCAGCCCCAGCATTTT.

This clone was counted only a few times. The chain uses TRBV9 and TRBJ2-5; no reliable D call. Per the germline V gene, CDR1 is SGDLS and CDR2 is YYNGEE. This CDR3 comprises 13 residues. Trimming took 1 base from V and 5 from J, leaving 9 bases between them. The CDR3 bases are TGTGCCAGCAGCGTATATCAATGGGAGACCCAGTACTTC. Protein sequence: CASSVYQWETQYF.

The chain combines TRBV6-5 with TRBJ1-5; no definite D call. CDR1 and CDR2 from the germline V gene are MNHEY and SVGAGI. Between the trimmed V and J ends, which lost 6 bases and 6 bases, there was a span of 12 bases. The CDR3 covers 13 residues. The CDR3 is CASRDGVFQPQHF. CDR3 bases: TGTGCCAGCAGAGACGGGGTGTTTCAGCCCCAGCATTTT.